Reported below is one T cell receptor beta chain. What it binds is not known. TCRdb re-called the reads with MiXCR, one entry per CDR3 protein. Among about 68,000 distinct CDR3 sequences, approximately 22% were seen once, and the ten largest hold almost 80%. The data belong to a study of T cell repertoires in cytomegalovirus infection. The CDR3 loop spans 16 amino acids. V was pared by 5 bases and J by 1 base, with 8 bases of the junction left unmatched. CDR1 and CDR2 (germline): MDHEN, SYDVKM. Sequenced input: PBMCs, sequenced either directly or after in vitro stimulation (not recorded which). The chain combines TRBV28 with TRBJ1-2, with 9 bases identical to TRBD1. The TCR sequence derives from a human donor in good health (CMV status not recorded). Some clones in this sample may be carry-over from other donors' samples. As DNA, the CDR3 is TGTGCCAGCAGTCCCTCCCCGGGACAGGGTAACTATGGCTACACCTTC. Protein sequence: CASSPSPGQGNYGYTF.